What follows is one T cell receptor beta chain and its context. Its target is not known. The CDR3 spans 14 residues. V dropped 0 bases and J dropped 5 bases, with 9 bases sitting between them. The data were obtained in a study of T-cell reconstitution after alpha-beta-depleted transplantation in children. Findings and limits, study-wide: In patients about two months after transplant, alpha-beta T cells reportedly arose from several hundred expanded graft clones. Some patients' high day-60 TCRbeta diversity was attributed to recipient cells surviving conditioning. Most T-cell counts and diversity one year after the transplant came from T cells that were newly produced.

Unique molecular identifiers were built into the TCRbeta library. Each CDR3 protein gets one entry after TCRdb re-called the PCR reads with MiXCR. The sample has fewer than 700,000 distinct CDR3 sequences, 13% seen once. V usage is TRBV12-3 or TRBV12-4 and J usage is TRBJ2-3; TRBD2 is a possible D gene (5 bases). Sequencing was performed on PBMCs, mostly from graft donor cells, taken 360 days after TCRalphabeta/CD19-depleted stem cell transplant. This clonotype was sampled from a male patient between 5 and 17 years old who had a stem cell transplant for acute myeloid leukemia, so the T cells may come from the graft donor. CDR3 in DNA: TGTGCCAGCAGTTTAGCGGGAGCAATAGATACGCAGTATTTT. This gives the protein CASSLAGAIDTQYF.